Detailed here is one T cell receptor (beta chain). The same CDR3 is also encoded by other DNA sequences in this sample. Trimming stripped 3 bases from V and 4 bases from J, with 12 bases between. The length of the CDR3 is 14 residues. Germline assignment: CDR1 SGDLS and CDR2 YYNGEE. The sample is drawn from a study of blood T cell repertoires in COVID-19. Some clones are missing from TCRdb's copy, which holds only in-frame ones; the method was immunoSEQ multiplex PCR. The sample carries about 130,000 clones, almost 80% recorded once. The source material was peripheral blood. V gene TRBV9 combines with J gene TRBJ2-3, with D possibly TRBD2 on 5 matching bases. The sequence was collected from a man between 60 and 70 years old who had recovered from COVID-19. Here the CDR3 DNA reads TGTGCCAGCAGCGCCGGCGGCGGGCCAGATACGCAGTATTTT. This encodes CASSAGGGPDTQYF.